Shown below are 4 T cell receptor beta chains from a single sample sequenced in a study of T cell responses to AZD1222 COVID-19 vaccine. Here immunoSEQ multiplex PCR was the method, and the copy in TCRdb shows in-frame clones only, minus some. The table lists around 170,000 clones, 75% to 95% of them singletons, with 4% to 5.5% in the top ten. The sequences come from peripheral blood, collected on day 0 of AZD1222 vaccination. The receptors stem from an adult in good health.

This clone was observed once. V and J are TRBV6-4 and TRBJ1-6; perhaps TRBD1 as D (5 bases). This CDR3 has 15 residues. Germline-derived CDR1 and CDR2 are MRHNA and SNTAGT. V was trimmed by 5 bases and J by 4 bases, leaving 12 bases between them. In DNA form, the CDR3 reads TGTGCCAGCAGTTTAGTTGGGGGATATAATTCACCCCTCCACTTT. The encoded protein is CASSLVGGYNSPLHF.

The V and J genes are TRBV30 and TRBJ1-1; TRBD1 is a possible D gene (6 bases). The CDR3 has 14 residues. CDR1 and CDR2 (germline): GTSNPN, SVGIG (reference sequence). V was pared by 3 bases and J by 0 bases, with 11 bases between. In nucleotides, the CDR3 is TGTGCCTGGAGAGTCGACAGGCTGAACACTGAAGCTTTCTTT. Encoded protein: CAWRVDRLNTEAFF.

DNA for the CDR3: TGTGCCAGCACCCGGTCCAGCACAGATACGCAGTATTTT. Its protein is CASTRSSTDTQYF. The gene calls are TRBV11-2 and TRBJ2-3; D gene ambiguous. V shed 7 bases and J shed 0 bases, with 8 bases lying between them. Germline V gene sequence: CDR1 SGHAT, CDR2 FQNNGV. The CDR3 is 13 amino acids.

V usage is TRBV18 and J usage is TRBJ2-2; D possibly corresponds to TRBD1 (7 bases). The germline V and J ends were trimmed by 3 bases and 0 bases, with 11 bases remaining between them. Looked up from germline, CDR1 is KGHSH and CDR2 is LQKENI. The CDR3 totals 16 residues. The DNA for the CDR3 is TGTGCCAGCTCACCCCGCGGGACAGCGAACACCGGGGAGCTGTTTTTT. It codes for CASSPRGTANTGELFF. The entire variable domain, with the rest obtained from reference TRBV18 and TRBJ2-2, is as follows: NAGVMQNPRHLVRRRGQEARLRCSPMKGHSHVYWYRQLPEEGLKFMVYLQKENIIDESGMPKERFSAEFPKEGPSILRIQQVVRGDSAAYFCASSPRGTANTGELFFGEGSRLTVL.